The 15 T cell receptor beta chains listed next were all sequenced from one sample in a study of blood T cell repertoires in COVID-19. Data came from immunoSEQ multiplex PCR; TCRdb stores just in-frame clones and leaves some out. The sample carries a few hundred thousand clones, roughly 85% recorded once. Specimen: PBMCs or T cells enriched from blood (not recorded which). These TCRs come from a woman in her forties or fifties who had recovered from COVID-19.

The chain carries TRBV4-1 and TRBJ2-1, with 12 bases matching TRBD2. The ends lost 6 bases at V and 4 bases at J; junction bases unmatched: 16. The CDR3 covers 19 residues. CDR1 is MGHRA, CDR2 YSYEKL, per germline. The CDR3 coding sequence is TGCGCCAGCAGGGGAAAACTAGCGGGGGGTCCCCCTTATTACAATGAGCAGTTCTTC. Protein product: CASRGKLAGGPPYYNEQFF.

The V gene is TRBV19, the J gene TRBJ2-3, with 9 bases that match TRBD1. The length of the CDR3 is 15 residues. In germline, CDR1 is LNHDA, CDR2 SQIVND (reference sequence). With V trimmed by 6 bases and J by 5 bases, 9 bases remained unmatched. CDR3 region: CASRLNRGLRDTQYF. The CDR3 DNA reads TGTGCCAGTAGACTCAACAGGGGGCTTAGAGATACGCAGTATTTT.

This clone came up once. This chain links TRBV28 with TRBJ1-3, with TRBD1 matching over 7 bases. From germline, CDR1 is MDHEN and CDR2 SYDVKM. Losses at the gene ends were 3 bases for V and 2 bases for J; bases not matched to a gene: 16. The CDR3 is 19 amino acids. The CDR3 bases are TGTGCCAGCAGTTTTGGTACAGGGGCTCGTTATAAACCTGGAAACACCATATATTTT. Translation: CASSFGTGARYKPGNTIYF.

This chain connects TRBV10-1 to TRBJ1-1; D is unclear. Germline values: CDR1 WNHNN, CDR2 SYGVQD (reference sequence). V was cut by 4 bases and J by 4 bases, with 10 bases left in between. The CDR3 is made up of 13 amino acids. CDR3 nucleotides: TGCGCCAGCAGTGGGCCTCGGGGCACTGAAGCTTTCTTT. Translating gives CASSGPRGTEAFF.

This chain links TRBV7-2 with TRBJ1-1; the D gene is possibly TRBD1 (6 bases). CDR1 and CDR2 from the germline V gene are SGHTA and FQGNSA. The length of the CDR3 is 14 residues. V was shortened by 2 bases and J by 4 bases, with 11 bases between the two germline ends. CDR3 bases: TGTGCCAGCAGCTTAATGGGGGCGGGCACTGAAGCTTTCTTT. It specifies CASSLMGAGTEAFF.

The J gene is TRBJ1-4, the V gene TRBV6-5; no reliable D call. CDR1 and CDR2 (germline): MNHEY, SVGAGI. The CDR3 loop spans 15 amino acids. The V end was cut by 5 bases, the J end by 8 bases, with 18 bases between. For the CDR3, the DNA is TGTGCCAGCAGTCCCAAGGTCGGGGTCGGGGAAAAACTGTTTTTT. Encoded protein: CASSPKVGVGEKLFF.

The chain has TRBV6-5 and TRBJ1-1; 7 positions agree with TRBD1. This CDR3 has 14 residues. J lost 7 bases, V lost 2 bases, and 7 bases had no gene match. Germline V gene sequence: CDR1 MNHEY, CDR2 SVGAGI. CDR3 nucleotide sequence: TGTGCCAGCAGTTACCAGACAGGGAACGGTGAAGCTTTCTTT. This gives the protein CASSYQTGNGEAFF.

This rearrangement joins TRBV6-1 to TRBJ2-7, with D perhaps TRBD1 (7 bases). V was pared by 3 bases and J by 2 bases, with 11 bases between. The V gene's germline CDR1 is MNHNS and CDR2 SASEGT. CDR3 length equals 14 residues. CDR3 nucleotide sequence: TGTGCCAGCAGTGACAGGGGGGAGACCTACGAGCAGTACTTC. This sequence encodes CASSDRGETYEQYF.

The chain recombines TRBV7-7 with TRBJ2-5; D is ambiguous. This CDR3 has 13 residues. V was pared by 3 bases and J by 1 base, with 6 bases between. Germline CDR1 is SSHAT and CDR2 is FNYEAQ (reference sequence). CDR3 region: CASSLSPQETQYF. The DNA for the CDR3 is TGTGCCAGCAGCTTGAGTCCCCAAGAGACCCAGTACTTC.

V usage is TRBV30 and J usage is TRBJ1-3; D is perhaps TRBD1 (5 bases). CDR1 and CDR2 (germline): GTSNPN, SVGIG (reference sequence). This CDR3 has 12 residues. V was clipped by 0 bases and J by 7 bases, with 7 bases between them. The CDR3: CAWSVKGNTIYF. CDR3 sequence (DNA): TGTGCCTGGAGTGTAAAGGGGAACACCATATATTTT.

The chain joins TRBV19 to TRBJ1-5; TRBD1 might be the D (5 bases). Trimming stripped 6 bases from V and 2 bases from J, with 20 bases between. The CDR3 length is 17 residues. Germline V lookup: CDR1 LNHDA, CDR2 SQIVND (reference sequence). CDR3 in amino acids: CASSNRDSLLGNQPQHF. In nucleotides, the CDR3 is TGTGCCAGTAGCAACCGGGACTCCTTGCTGGGCAATCAGCCCCAGCATTTT.

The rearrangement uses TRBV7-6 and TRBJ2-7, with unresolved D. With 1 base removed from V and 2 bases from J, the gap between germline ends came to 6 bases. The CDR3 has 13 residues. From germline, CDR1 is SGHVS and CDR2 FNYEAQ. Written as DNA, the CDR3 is TGTGCCAGCAGCTTAGGCAGTACCTACGAGCAGTACTTC. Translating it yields CASSLGSTYEQYF.

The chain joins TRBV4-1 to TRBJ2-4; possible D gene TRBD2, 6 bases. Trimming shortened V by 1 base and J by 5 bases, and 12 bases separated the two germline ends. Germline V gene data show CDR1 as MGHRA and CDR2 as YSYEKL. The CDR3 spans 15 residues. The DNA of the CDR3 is TGCGCCAGCAGCCAAGTGGAAACTAGCCAAAACATTCAGTACTTC. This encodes CASSQVETSQNIQYF.

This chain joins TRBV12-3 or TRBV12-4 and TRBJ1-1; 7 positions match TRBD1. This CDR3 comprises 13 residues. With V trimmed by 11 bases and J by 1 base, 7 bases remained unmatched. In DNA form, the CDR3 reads TGTGCCTTAGGGCGGACAGGGAACACTGAAGCTTTCTTT. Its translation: CALGRTGNTEAFF.

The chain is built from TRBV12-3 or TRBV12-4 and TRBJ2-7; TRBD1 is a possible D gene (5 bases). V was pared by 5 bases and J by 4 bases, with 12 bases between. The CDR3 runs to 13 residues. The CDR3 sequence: CASSVDSLYEQYF. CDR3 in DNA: TGTGCCAGCAGTGTCGACAGCCTTTACGAGCAGTACTTC.